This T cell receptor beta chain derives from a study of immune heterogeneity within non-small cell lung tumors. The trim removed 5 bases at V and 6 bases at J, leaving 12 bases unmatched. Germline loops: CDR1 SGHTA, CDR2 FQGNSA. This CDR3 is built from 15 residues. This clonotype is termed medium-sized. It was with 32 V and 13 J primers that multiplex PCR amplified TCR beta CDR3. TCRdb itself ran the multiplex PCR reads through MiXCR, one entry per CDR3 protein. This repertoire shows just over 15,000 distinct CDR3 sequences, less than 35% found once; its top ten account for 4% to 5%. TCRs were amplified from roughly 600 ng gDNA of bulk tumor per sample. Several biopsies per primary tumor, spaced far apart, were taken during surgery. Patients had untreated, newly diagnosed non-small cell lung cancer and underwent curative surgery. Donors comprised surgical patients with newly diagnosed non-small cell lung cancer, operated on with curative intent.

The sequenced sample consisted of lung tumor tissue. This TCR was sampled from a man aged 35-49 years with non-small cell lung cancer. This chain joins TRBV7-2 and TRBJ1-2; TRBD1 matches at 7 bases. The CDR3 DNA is TGTGCCAGCAGCCCCAGCGGCTTACAGGGGCATGGCTACACCTTC. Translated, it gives CASSPSGLQGHGYTF.